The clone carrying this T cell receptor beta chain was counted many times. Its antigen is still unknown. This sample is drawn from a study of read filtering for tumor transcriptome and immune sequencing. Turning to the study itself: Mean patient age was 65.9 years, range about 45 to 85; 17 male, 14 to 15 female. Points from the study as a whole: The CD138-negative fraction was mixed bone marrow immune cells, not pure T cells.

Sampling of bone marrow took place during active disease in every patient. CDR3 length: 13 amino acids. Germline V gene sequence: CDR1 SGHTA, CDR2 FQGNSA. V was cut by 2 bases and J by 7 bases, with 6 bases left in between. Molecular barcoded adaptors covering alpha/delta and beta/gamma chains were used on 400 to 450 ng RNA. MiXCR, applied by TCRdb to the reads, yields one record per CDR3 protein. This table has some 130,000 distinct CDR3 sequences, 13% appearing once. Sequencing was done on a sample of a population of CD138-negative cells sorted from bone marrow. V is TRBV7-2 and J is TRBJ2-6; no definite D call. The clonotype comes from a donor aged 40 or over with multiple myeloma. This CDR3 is CASSLQEANVLTF. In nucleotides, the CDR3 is TGTGCCAGCAGCTTACAGGAAGCCAACGTCCTGACTTTC.